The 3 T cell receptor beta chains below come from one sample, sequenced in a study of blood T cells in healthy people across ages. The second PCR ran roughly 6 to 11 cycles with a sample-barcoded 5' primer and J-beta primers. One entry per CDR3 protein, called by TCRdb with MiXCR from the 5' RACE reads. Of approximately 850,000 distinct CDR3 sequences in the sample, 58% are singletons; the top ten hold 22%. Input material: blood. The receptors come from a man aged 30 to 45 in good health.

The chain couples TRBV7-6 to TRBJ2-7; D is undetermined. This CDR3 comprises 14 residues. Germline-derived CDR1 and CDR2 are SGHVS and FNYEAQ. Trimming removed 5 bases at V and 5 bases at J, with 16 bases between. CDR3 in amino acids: CASSLGNREDEQYF. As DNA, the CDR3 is TGTGCCAGCAGCCTTGGCAACCGTGAGGACGAGCAGTACTTC. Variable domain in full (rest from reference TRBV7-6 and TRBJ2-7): GAGVSQSPRYKVTKRGQDVALRCDPISGHVSLYWYRQALGQGPEFLTYFNYEAQQDKSGLPNDRFSAERPEGSISTLTIQRTEQRDSAMYRCASSLGNREDEQYFGPGTRLTVT.

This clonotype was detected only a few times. The CDR3 coding sequence is TGTGCCAGCAGCAGAGGGACAGCGGTGCAGTACTTC. This codes for CASSRGTAVQYF. This sequence joins TRBV12-3 or TRBV12-4 and TRBJ2-7; 7 nucleotides line up with TRBD1. Unmatched junction bases numbered 8, after V lost 6 bases and J lost 9 bases. This CDR3 has 12 amino acids.

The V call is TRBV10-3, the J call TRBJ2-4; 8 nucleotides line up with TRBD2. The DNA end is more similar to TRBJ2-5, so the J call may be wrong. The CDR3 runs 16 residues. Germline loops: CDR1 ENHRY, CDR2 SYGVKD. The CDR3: CAISEPFGRAEETQYF. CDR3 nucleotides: TGTGCCATCAGTGAGCCATTCGGGAGGGCCGAGGAGACCCAGTACTTC.